Detailed here is one T cell receptor beta chain. These data are taken from a study of OX40 agonist ivuxolimab in advanced cancers. Some clones are missing from TCRdb's copy, which holds only in-frame ones; the method was immunoSEQ multiplex PCR. The sample lists under 45,000 clones; roughly four fifths were seen once. The CDR3 is 14 amino acids. The germline V gene encodes CDR1 SGDLS and CDR2 YYNGEE. Unmatched junction bases numbered 3, after V lost 5 bases and J lost 4 bases. This sequence originates from an adult with an advanced solid tumor such as melanoma, head and neck, liver or kidney cancer. The material sequenced was CD4+ or CD8+ T cells sorted from blood, taken in a trial of the OX40 agonist ivuxolimab. The chain couples TRBV9 to TRBJ2-5; 12 nucleotides match TRBD2. The CDR3 protein is CASSATSGRETQYF. CDR3 coding DNA: TGTGCCAGCAGTGCGACTAGCGGGAGAGAGACCCAGTACTTC.